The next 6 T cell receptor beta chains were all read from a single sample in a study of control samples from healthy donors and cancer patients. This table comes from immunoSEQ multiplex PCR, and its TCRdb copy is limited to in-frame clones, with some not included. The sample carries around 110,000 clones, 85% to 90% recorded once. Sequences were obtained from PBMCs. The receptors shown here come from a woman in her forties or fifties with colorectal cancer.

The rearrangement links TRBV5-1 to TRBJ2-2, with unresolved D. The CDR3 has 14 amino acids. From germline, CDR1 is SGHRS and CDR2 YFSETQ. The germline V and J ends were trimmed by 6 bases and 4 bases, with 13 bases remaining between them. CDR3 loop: CASTIDGITGELFF. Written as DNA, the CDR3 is TGCGCCAGCACCATCGACGGCATCACCGGGGAGCTGTTTTTT.

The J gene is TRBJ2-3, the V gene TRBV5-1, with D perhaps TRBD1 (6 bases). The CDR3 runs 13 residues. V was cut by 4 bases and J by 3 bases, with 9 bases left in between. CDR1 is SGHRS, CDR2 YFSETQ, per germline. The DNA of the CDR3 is TGCGCCAGCAGCGATCAGGGGACAGATACGCAGTATTTT. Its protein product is CASSDQGTDTQYF.

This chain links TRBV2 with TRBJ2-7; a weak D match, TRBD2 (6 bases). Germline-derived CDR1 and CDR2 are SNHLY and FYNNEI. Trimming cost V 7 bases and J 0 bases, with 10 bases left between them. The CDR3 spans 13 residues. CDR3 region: CASTRRGSYEQYF. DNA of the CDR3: TGTGCCAGCACGAGGCGGGGCTCCTACGAGCAGTACTTC.

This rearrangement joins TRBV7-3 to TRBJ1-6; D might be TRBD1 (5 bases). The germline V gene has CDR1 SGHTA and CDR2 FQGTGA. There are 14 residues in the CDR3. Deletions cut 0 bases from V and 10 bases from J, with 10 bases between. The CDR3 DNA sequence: TGTGCCAGCAGCTTAACCAGGGCCGGGTCACCCCTCCACTTT. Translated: CASSLTRAGSPLHF.

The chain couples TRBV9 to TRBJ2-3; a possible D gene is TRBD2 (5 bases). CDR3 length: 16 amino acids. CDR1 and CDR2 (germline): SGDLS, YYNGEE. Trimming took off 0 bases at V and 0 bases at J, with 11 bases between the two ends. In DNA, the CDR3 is TGTGCCAGCAGCGTAGGAGTAGCGCCTAGCACAGATACGCAGTATTTT. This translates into CASSVGVAPSTDTQYF.

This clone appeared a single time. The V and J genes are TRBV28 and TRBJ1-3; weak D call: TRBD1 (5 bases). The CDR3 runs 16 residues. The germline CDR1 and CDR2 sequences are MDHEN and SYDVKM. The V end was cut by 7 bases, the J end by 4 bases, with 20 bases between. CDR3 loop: CASIPSGGAKGNTIYF. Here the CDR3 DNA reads TGTGCCAGCATCCCGTCCGGCGGGGCCAAGGGAAACACCATATATTTT.